These T cell receptor beta chains were read from a single sample in a study of shared clonotypes between healthy human individuals. Data came from immunoSEQ multiplex PCR; TCRdb stores just in-frame clones and leaves some out. The data show over 1.5 million clones, around 98% seen once. The sample taken for sequencing was naive CD4+ T cells sorted from blood. These receptors all stem from a man aged 25 to 40 in good health. Both conserved end residues are part of each CDR3. D genes are given only for firm matches. For some rows the clone size is stated as once, few or many, or as a class when expanded; others skip it.

TRBV19	NA	TRBD1	TRBJ1-3	TGTGCCAGTAGTATCGGAGGGACAGGGTTTGGAAACACCATATATTTT	CASSIGGTGFGNTIYF
TRBV2	NA	NA	TRBJ2-3	TGTGCCAGCAGACCCGATCCCACAGATACGCAGTATTTT	CASRPDPTDTQYF
TRBV7-2	many	TRBD2	TRBJ2-7	TGTGCCAGCAGCCCGAGACTAGCGGGAGACGGCGAGCAGTACTTC	CASSPRLAGDGEQYF
TRBV10-1	NA	TRBD2	TRBJ2-7	TGCGCCAGCAGTGAGTTGCAGGGAGGGTACGAGCAGTACTTC	CASSELQGGYEQYF
TRBV10-1	NA	TRBD1	TRBJ2-7	TGCGCCAGCAGCGGAACTTCCAGGGGGCCCTACGAGCAGTACTTC	CASSGTSRGPYEQYF
TRBV5-1	NA	NA	TRBJ1-4	TGCGCCAGCAGCGTTGCGGGACTCGGGGGTGAAAAACTGTTTTTT	CASSVAGLGGEKLFF
TRBV19	NA	NA	TRBJ1-1	TGTGCCAGTAGTATTCGGAGCCTGGGGCCTGAAGCTTTCTTT	CASSIRSLGPEAFF
TRBV14	NA	TRBD1	TRBJ1-2	TGTGCCAGCAGCCAAGATACAAGAAAGACAGGGTTGGACTATGGCTACACCTTC	CASSQDTRKTGLDYGYTF
TRBV13	NA	NA	TRBJ2-4	TGTGCCAGCAGCTCCGGGACATCAGGGGACATTCAGTACTTC	CASSSGTSGDIQYF
TRBV18	NA	TRBD1	TRBJ1-2	TGTGCCAGCTCACAAACTCGGGACAGGGGGCTTGGCTATGGCTACACCTTC	CASSQTRDRGLGYGYTF
TRBV7-6	NA	NA	TRBJ2-1	TGTGCCAGCAGCCAGAACACAGCTTACAATGAGCAGTTCTTC	CASSQNTAYNEQFF
TRBV30	NA	TRBD1	TRBJ2-1	TGTGCCTGGAGTCGTGGACAGGGAACCTACAATGAGCAGTTCTTC	CAWSRGQGTYNEQFF
TRBV18	NA	NA	TRBJ2-3	TGTGCCAGCTCACCCGGCACAGATACGCAGTATTTT	CASSPGTDTQYF
TRBV5-1	NA	NA	TRBJ2-3	TGCGCCAGCAGCATAGATAATAGGCACAACACAGATACGCAGTATTTT	CASSIDNRHNTDTQYF
TRBV18	NA	TRBD1	TRBJ1-1	TGTGCCAGCGGGGACAGGATGAACACTGAAGCTTTCTTT	CASGDRMNTEAFF
TRBV5-1	NA	TRBD2	TRBJ2-1	TGCGCCAGCAGCCCCGATCTGCGGGAGGGCTACAATGAGCAGTTCTTC	CASSPDLREGYNEQFF
TRBV5-8	NA	NA	TRBJ2-5	TGTGCCAGCAGCTTGGCCGGGGGAATGGCAGAGACCCAGTACTTC	CASSLAGGMAETQYF
TRBV27	NA	NA	TRBJ2-7	TGTGCCAGCAGTTTATTCTCCAGCGGAGGGTCCTACGAGCAGTACTTC	CASSLFSSGGSYEQYF
TRBV28	once	TRBD2	TRBJ2-2	TGTGCCAGCAGTTTATGGGGCGCGGGAGACCCCGGGGAGCTGTTTTTT	CASSLWGAGDPGELFF
TRBV27	NA	NA	TRBJ1-1	TGTGCCAGCTCGGGGGGGGGACCTGAAGCTTTCTTT	CASSGGGPEAFF
TRBV5-4	NA	NA	TRBJ2-3	TGTGCCAGCAGCTTGGCAGTGGCTAGCACAGATACGCAGTATTTT	CASSLAVASTDTQYF
TRBV28	NA	NA	TRBJ1-2	TGTGCCAGCAGTTCCGACAAGAACTATGGCTACACCTTC	CASSSDKNYGYTF